A single sample is the source of the 10 T cell receptor beta chains below, sequenced in a study of shared clonotypes between healthy human individuals. The repertoire was sequenced with immunoSEQ multiplex PCR; TCRdb's copy has only in-frame clones and lacks some. The sample has about 320,000 clones; around 90% are singletons. Specimen: memory CD8+ T cells sorted from blood. Subset described: CD45RO+ cells pooled with CCR7-negative TemRA cells. All receptors come from a man aged 18 to 35 in good health.

DNA for the CDR3: TGTGCCAGCAGTGAATTTGGGGGGTACACTGAAGCTTTCTTT. This encodes CASSEFGGYTEAFF. The chain links TRBV25-1 to TRBJ1-1, with D possibly matching TRBD1 (5 bases). Germline values: CDR1 MGHDK, CDR2 SYGVNS. The CDR3 loop spans 14 amino acids. V lost 1 base to trimming and J lost 3 bases, with 9 bases between them.

The chain carries TRBV10-3 and TRBJ2-2, with 7 positions matching TRBD1. Germline assignment: CDR1 ENHRY and CDR2 SYGVKD. V was clipped by 6 bases and J by 4 bases; unmatched bases: 5. CDR3 length equals 14 residues. The CDR3 here is CAIRETGTTGELFF. As DNA, the CDR3 is TGTGCCATCAGGGAGACAGGGACCACCGGGGAGCTGTTTTTT.

This clone was seen ten or more times. V is TRBV29-1 and J is TRBJ1-1, with 7 bases that match TRBD1. The ends lost 1 base at V and 1 base at J; junction bases unmatched: 6. The CDR3 length is 15 residues. CDR1 SQVTM and CDR2 ANQGSEA come from the germline V gene. The CDR3 coding sequence is TGCAGCGTTGAAGGGTCAGGGGGATCGAACACTGAAGCTTTCTTT. This translates into CSVEGSGGSNTEAFF. The entire variable domain, with the rest obtained from reference TRBV29-1 and TRBJ1-1, is as follows: SAVISQKPSRDICQRGTSLTIQCQVDSQVTMMFWYRQQPGQSLTLIATANQGSEATYESGFVIDKFPISRPNLTFSTLTVSNMSPEDSSIYLCSVEGSGGSNTEAFFGQGTRLTVV.

The chain has TRBV5-4 and TRBJ2-7, with 8 bases identical to TRBD1. The CDR3 totals 15 residues. Germline V gene lookup returns CDR1 SGHNT and CDR2 YYREEE (reference sequence). Trimming cost V 2 bases and J 5 bases; bases outside gene matches: 9. CDR3 protein: CASSFQGALQDEQYF. CDR3 nucleotides: TGTGCCAGCAGCTTCCAGGGGGCGCTGCAAGACGAGCAGTACTTC.

The genes are TRBV7-9 and TRBJ2-3; D unclear. The V gene lost 8 bases and the J gene lost 4 bases, with 10 bases spanning the gap. CDR1 is SEHNR and CDR2 is FQNEAQ in the germline V gene (reference sequence). The CDR3 is 12 residues long. CDR3 residues: CASCLGADTQYF. The DNA for the CDR3 is TGTGCCAGCTGTCTTGGGGCAGATACGCAGTATTTT.

J is TRBJ2-7 and V is TRBV4-3; 7 bases are shared with TRBD2. Germline V lookup: CDR1 LGHNA, CDR2 YSLEER. The length of the CDR3 is 15 residues. Unmatched junction bases numbered 8, after V lost 5 bases and J lost 1 base. CDR3 DNA sequence: TGCGCCAGCAGCGCCGGAGCGGGAACGTCCTACGAGCAGTACTTC. Protein: CASSAGAGTSYEQYF.

This chain uses TRBV4-3 with TRBJ1-1, with 7 bases that match TRBD1. V was pared by 0 bases and J by 0 bases, with 1 base of the junction left unmatched. From germline, CDR1 is LGHNA and CDR2 YSLEER. The CDR3 is made up of 15 amino acids. CDR3 sequence reads: CASSQEGQLNTEAFF. CDR3 bases: TGCGCCAGCAGCCAAGAGGGACAGCTGAACACTGAAGCTTTCTTT.

The chain uses TRBV27 and TRBJ2-1; D might be TRBD1 (6 bases). The CDR3 totals 15 residues. Trimming shortened V by 3 bases and J by 5 bases, and 14 bases separated the two germline ends. The germline gives CDR1 MNHEY, CDR2 SMNVEV (reference sequence). CDR3 sequence reads: CASSFLRQVDNEQFF. The CDR3 DNA sequence: TGTGCCAGCAGTTTCCTGAGACAGGTTGACAATGAGCAGTTCTTC.

The chain has TRBV6-1 and TRBJ2-7; the D gene is possibly TRBD2 (5 bases). Germline CDR1 is MNHNS and CDR2 is SASEGT. The V end was cut by 6 bases, the J end by 3 bases, with 9 bases between. The CDR3 runs 12 residues. CDR3 in DNA: TGTGCCAGCAGGGGAGCGGACTACGAGCAGTACTTC. Its protein is CASRGADYEQYF.

This chain uses TRBV29-1 with TRBJ1-5; weak D call: TRBD1 (5 bases). Per germline, CDR1 SQVTM and CDR2 ANQGSEA. V was pared by 7 bases and J by 0 bases, with 19 bases between. This CDR3 is built from 16 residues. The CDR3 nucleotides read TGCAGCGCTGGCGACAGTTACGGCTATAGCAATCAGCCCCAGCATTTT. It codes for CSAGDSYGYSNQPQHF.